The rows below give T cell receptor beta chains drawn from one sample of a study of T-cell memory formation after mild COVID-19. TCRdb recomputed calls from the 5' RACE reads with MiXCR, one row per CDR3 protein. Of over 150,000 distinct CDR3 sequences in the sample, around 20% were seen once. Sequencing was carried out using PBMCs or a T cell subset sorted from them (not recorded which). The origin of the receptors is a man younger than 30 who had mild COVID-19 (a few samples of this study predate the infection). Cell type and time point are not known. Both conserved end residues are part of each CDR3. The D gene is left open where the match is weak. Some rows have no size entry. The others give once, few or many, or a class for an expanded clone.

J gene	clone size	D gene	V gene	CDR3 protein	CDR3 DNA
TRBJ1-2	NA	TRBD1	TRBV12-3/TRBV12-4	CASSWGQAYGYTF	TGTGCCAGCAGTTGGGGACAGGCATATGGCTACACCTTC
TRBJ2-1	NA	NA	TRBV6-2/TRBV6-3	CASRPRQVYNEQFF	TGTGCCAGCAGACCTAGACAGGTGTACAATGAGCAGTTCTTC
TRBJ2-3	NA	TRBD2	TRBV5-1	CASTLAGRVSTDTQYF	TGCGCCAGCACCCTAGCGGGGCGGGTTAGCACAGATACGCAGTATTTT
TRBJ1-1	once	NA	TRBV6-1	CASSEDGWRAFF	TGTGCCAGCAGTGAAGACGGCTGGCGGGCTTTCTTT
TRBJ2-3	few	NA	TRBV5-1	CASSLAVGGRSTDTQYF	TGCGCCAGCAGCTTGGCCGTTGGGGGCAGGAGCACAGATACGCAGTATTTT
TRBJ2-5	NA	TRBD1	TRBV5-1	CASSPGQPLETQYF	TGCGCCAGCAGCCCGGGACAGCCCCTGGAGACCCAGTACTTC
TRBJ2-1	NA	NA	TRBV6-5	CASRGLGAMGEQFF	TGTGCCAGCAGGGGTTTAGGAGCGATGGGGGAGCAGTTCTTC
TRBJ2-3	few	TRBD2	TRBV12-3/TRBV12-4	CASSLIAGGGDTQYF	TGTGCCAGCAGTTTAATAGCGGGGGGCGGGGATACGCAGTATTTT
TRBJ2-2	many	TRBD2	TRBV7-6	CASSSNPGTSAPGELFF	TGTGCCAGCAGCTCCAATCCCGGGACTAGCGCCCCCGGGGAGCTGTTTTTT
TRBJ2-2	NA	NA	TRBV20-1	CSARVQGTGELFF	TGCAGTGCTAGAGTACAGGGCACCGGGGAGCTGTTTTTT
TRBJ1-2	few	NA	TRBV9	CASSVAGDGYTF	TGTGCCAGCAGCGTAGCAGGGGATGGCTACACCTTC
TRBJ1-1	NA	NA	TRBV12-3/TRBV12-4	CASTIGSGGVNTEAFF	TGTGCCAGCACCATAGGATCCGGAGGAGTGAACACTGAAGCTTTCTTT
TRBJ1-1	NA	NA	TRBV6-4	CASSAQRDTEAFF	TGTGCCAGCAGTGCCCAGCGGGACACTGAAGCTTTCTTT
TRBJ1-1	NA	NA	TRBV11-2	CASSKYTRGTEAFF	TGTGCCAGCAGCAAATACACCCGGGGCACTGAAGCTTTCTTT
TRBJ2-1	few	NA	TRBV7-8	CASSAPVVYNEQFF	TGTGCCAGCAGCGCCCCTGTAGTTTACAATGAGCAGTTCTTC
TRBJ1-6	NA	NA	TRBV6-5	CASSYLKDGSPLHF	TGTGCCAGCAGTTACCTTAAGGACGGCTCACCCCTCCACTTT
TRBJ2-2	few	TRBD2	TRBV7-3	CASSGSGGATTGELFF	TGTGCCAGCAGCGGTAGCGGGGGGGCGACCACCGGGGAGCTGTTTTTT
TRBJ1-1	many	NA	TRBV12-3/TRBV12-4	CASSLQVNTEAFF	TGTGCCAGCAGTCTACAAGTGAACACTGAAGCTTTCTTT
TRBJ2-1	few	NA	TRBV7-8	CASSLGDTYNEQFF	TGTGCCAGCAGCTTAGGGGACACCTACAATGAGCAGTTCTTC
TRBJ2-5	NA	TRBD2	TRBV5-5	CASSWWSSGAETQYF	TGTGCCAGCAGCTGGTGGAGTAGCGGGGCGGAGACCCAGTACTTC
TRBJ2-3	few	TRBD2	TRBV12-3/TRBV12-4	CASTPGLDTDTQYF	TGTGCCAGCACCCCGGGACTAGACACAGATACGCAGTATTTT
TRBJ2-1	NA	TRBD1	TRBV5-1	CASSRQGGSYNEQFF	TGCGCCAGCAGTCGACAGGGGGGCTCCTACAATGAGCAGTTCTTC
TRBJ2-5	few	TRBD1	TRBV7-7	CASSLAPTGKGETQYF	TGTGCCAGCAGCTTAGCTCCGACAGGGAAAGGGGAGACCCAGTACTTC
TRBJ2-7	few	NA	TRBV5-1	CASSLAGDPGHEQYF	TGCGCCAGCAGCTTGGCCGGGGACCCGGGGCACGAGCAGTACTTC
TRBJ2-1	few	TRBD2	TRBV29-1	CSVRRLAGGQNNEQFF	TGCAGCGTGAGAAGACTAGCGGGGGGGCAGAACAATGAGCAGTTCTTC
TRBJ2-5	NA	NA	TRBV20-1	CSARGGGYRETQYF	TGCAGTGCTAGAGGAGGGGGGTATCGAGAGACCCAGTACTTC
TRBJ1-4	NA	NA	TRBV28	CASSLGGGFGEKLFF	TGTGCCAGCAGTTTGGGCGGGGGGTTTGGAGAAAAACTGTTTTTT
TRBJ2-7	few	NA	TRBV5-1	CASSLGGFNPYEQYF	TGCGCCAGCAGCTTGGGGGGGTTTAATCCCTACGAGCAGTACTTC
TRBJ1-1	few	NA	TRBV28	CASIRAGTEAFF	TGTGCCAGCATCCGCGCCGGAACTGAAGCTTTCTTT
TRBJ2-1	NA	TRBD1	TRBV18	CASSPTGTEQFF	TGTGCCAGCTCACCGACAGGGACTGAGCAGTTCTTC
TRBJ2-6	NA	TRBD2	TRBV4-1	CASSPRGRSSGANVLTF	TGCGCCAGCAGCCCCCGCGGGAGGTCCTCTGGGGCCAACGTCCTGACTTTC
TRBJ1-5	few	NA	TRBV19	CASSISYNNQPQHF	TGTGCCAGTAGTATATCATACAATAATCAGCCCCAGCATTTT
TRBJ2-5	few	NA	TRBV12-5	CASGQPETQYF	TGTGCTAGTGGCCAACCAGAGACCCAGTACTTC
TRBJ1-1	few	NA	TRBV5-6	CASSMGFRVAEAFF	TGTGCCAGCAGCATGGGGTTCAGGGTGGCTGAAGCTTTCTTT
TRBJ1-1	many	NA	TRBV5-1	CASSLVQSNTEAFF	TGCGCCAGCAGCTTGGTCCAGTCGAACACTGAAGCTTTCTTT
TRBJ2-7	many	NA	TRBV7-2	CASSRSYEQYF	TGTGCCAGCAGCCGCTCCTACGAGCAGTACTTC
TRBJ2-5	NA	TRBD1	TRBV7-3	CASSSSPGGWETQYF	TGTGCCAGCAGCTCGTCTCCAGGGGGCTGGGAGACCCAGTACTTC
TRBJ1-2	NA	NA	TRBV29-1	CSVSVSNYGYTF	TGCAGCGTTTCTGTCAGTAACTATGGCTACACCTTC
TRBJ2-2	NA	NA	TRBV21-1	CASSKGGLAGPGELFF	TGTGCCAGCAGCAAAGGAGGACTAGCGGGGCCCGGGGAGCTGTTTTTT
TRBJ1-2	few	TRBD1	TRBV9	CASSAEGGHYGYTF	TGTGCCAGCAGCGCCGAAGGGGGCCACTATGGCTACACCTTC
TRBJ1-1	many	NA	TRBV30	CAWSVEGNTEAFF	TGTGCCTGGAGTGTTGAGGGCAACACTGAAGCTTTCTTT
TRBJ2-7	few	NA	TRBV3-1	CASSQEGREQYF	TGTGCCAGCAGCCAAGAGGGACGGGAGCAGTACTTC
TRBJ1-1	NA	NA	TRBV12-3/TRBV12-4	CASSGQLNTEAFF	TGTGCCAGCAGCGGACAGTTGAACACTGAAGCTTTCTTT
TRBJ2-6	few	NA	TRBV20-1	CSASDGPSSGANVLTF	TGCAGTGCTAGTGACGGGCCTTCCTCTGGGGCCAACGTCCTGACTTTC
TRBJ1-5	few	NA	TRBV15	CAPGKGVLQPQHF	TGTGCCCCCGGGAAAGGGGTGTTACAGCCCCAGCATTTT
TRBJ2-5	few	NA	TRBV5-1	CASSSGAGPPETQYF	TGCGCCAGCAGCAGCGGTGCTGGGCCCCCAGAGACCCAGTACTTC
TRBJ2-5	few	NA	TRBV6-6	CASSQPHQETQYF	TGTGCCAGCAGCCAGCCCCACCAAGAGACCCAGTACTTC
TRBJ2-2	few	TRBD1	TRBV4-3	CASSQDGRGYRGPGELFF	TGCGCCAGCAGCCAAGATGGCCGGGGGTACAGGGGGCCCGGGGAGCTGTTTTTT
TRBJ2-5	few	NA	TRBV5-1	CASSLDLGRKTQYF	TGCGCCAGCAGCTTGGATCTGGGTAGGAAGACCCAGTACTTC